The rows below give T cell receptor beta chains drawn from one sample of a study of regulatory T cells in long-lasting Graves disease. TCRdb reprocessed the multiplex PCR reads via MiXCR and lists one record per CDR3 protein. The table has around 320,000 distinct CDR3 sequences, around 17% seen once. These data were likewise used in another study, on T cells in Graves' hyperthyroidism and ophthalmopathy.

Sample: peripheral blood mononuclear cells (PBMCs), taken at new diagnosis, from a patient treated with antithyroid drugs. These receptors originate from a middle-aged man with Graves disease. Each CDR3 is given with its conserved first and last residue. The D gene is left open where the match is weak. Clone size, where shown, is once, few, many, or a class for clones that have expanded.

d_call	v_call	clone_size	j_call	cdr3_aa	cdr3_nt
NA	TRBV10-3	many	TRBJ2-5	CAITAGQQETQYF	TGTGCCATCACGGCGGGACAGCAAGAGACCCAGTACTTC
TRBD1	TRBV2	NA	TRBJ1-5	CANGQGGNQPQHF	TGTGCCAACGGACAGGGGGGTAACCAGCCCCAGCATTTT
NA	TRBV24-1	many	TRBJ2-1	CATSDYNEQFF	TGTGCCACCAGTGATTACAATGAGCAGTTCTTC
TRBD2	TRBV27	few	TRBJ2-7	CASSSPRTRTHEQYF	TGTGCCAGCAGTTCCCCTCGGACTAGAACGCACGAGCAGTACTTC
TRBD2	TRBV2	many	TRBJ2-3	CASGKVAGGDTQYF	TGCGCCAGCGGAAAGGTAGCGGGGGGGGATACGCAGTATTTT
NA	TRBV20-1	many	TRBJ1-6	CSARDRGNSPLHF	TGCAGTGCTAGAGATAGGGGAAATTCACCCCTCCACTTT
TRBD1	TRBV30	few	TRBJ1-1	CAWSGQGPAFF	TGTGCCTGGAGCGGACAGGGTCCAGCTTTCTTT
NA	TRBV4-1	NA	TRBJ2-7	CASSQDGVRLYF	TGCGCCAGCAGCCAAGATGGGGTAAGGTTGTACTTC
TRBD1	TRBV29-1	many	TRBJ2-7	CSAATGFYEQYF	TGCAGCGCCGCGACAGGGTTCTACGAGCAGTACTTC
NA	TRBV5-1	many	TRBJ2-7	CASSPGGQPSYEQYF	TGCGCCAGCAGCCCCGGGGGACAGCCTTCCTACGAGCAGTACTTC
NA	TRBV2	few	TRBJ2-7	CASSDWAVSYEQYF	TGTGCCAGCAGTGATTGGGCGGTTTCCTACGAGCAGTACTTC
NA	TRBV6-5	many	TRBJ2-5	CASSWGIRRGETQYF	TGTGCCAGCAGTTGGGGGATTAGGAGGGGAGAGACCCAGTACTTC
TRBD1	TRBV19	many	TRBJ1-5	CASNRQGYQPQHF	TGTGCCAGTAACAGACAGGGATATCAGCCCCAGCATTTT
NA	TRBV30	many	TRBJ1-1	CAWIPGYTEAFF	TGTGCCTGGATTCCGGGGTACACTGAAGCTTTCTTT
TRBD2	TRBV27	NA	TRBJ2-7	CASSFGKRGAYEQYF	TGTGCCAGCAGTTTTGGCAAGCGGGGGGCCTACGAGCAGTACTTC
NA	TRBV6-1	many	TRBJ2-7	CASSSGGSFIDYEQYF	TGTGCCAGCTCTTCCGGAGGGTCCTTCATCGACTACGAGCAGTACTTC
TRBD2	TRBV7-9	many	TRBJ2-3	CASSLEVTSGATDTQYF	TGTGCCAGCAGCTTAGAGGTGACTAGCGGGGCCACAGATACGCAGTATTTT
NA	TRBV3-1	many	TRBJ1-6	CASSGGQINSPLHF	TGTGCCAGCAGCGGAGGACAGATCAATTCACCCCTCCACTTT
NA	TRBV4-3	few	TRBJ2-5	CASSQAGGAETQYF	TGCGCCAGCAGCCAAGCAGGGGGGGCAGAGACCCAGTACTTC
TRBD1	TRBV28	many	TRBJ1-4	CASSSGQTNEKLFF	TGTGCCAGCAGTTCGGGACAGACTAATGAAAAACTGTTTTTT
TRBD1	TRBV7-3	NA	TRBJ2-2	CASSLTPRQGVTGELFF	TGTGCCAGCAGCTTAACTCCGAGACAGGGGGTCACCGGGGAGCTGTTTTTT
TRBD1	TRBV6-1	many	TRBJ1-5	CASSATGEHQPQHF	TGTGCCAGCAGCGCTACAGGGGAACATCAGCCCCAGCATTTT
NA	TRBV4-1	NA	TRBJ2-5	CASSQVVRVETQYF	TGCGCCAGCAGCCAAGTGGTTAGGGTTGAGACCCAGTACTTC
NA	TRBV6-5	many	TRBJ1-1	CASSYSIWNTEAFF	TGTGCCAGCAGTTACTCGATTTGGAACACTGAAGCTTTCTTT
NA	TRBV12-3/TRBV12-4	NA	TRBJ2-4	CASRQVAGNIQYF	TGTGCCAGCAGACAGGTAGCAGGGAACATTCAGTACTTC
NA	TRBV25-1	few	TRBJ2-1	CASSEVGSGGLSSYNEQFF	TGTGCCAGCAGTGAAGTGGGTTCCGGGGGGCTGAGCTCCTACAATGAGCAGTTCTTC
TRBD2	TRBV6-1	few	TRBJ2-7	CASSDRTSATYEQYF	TGTGCCAGCAGTGACCGTACTAGCGCTACCTACGAGCAGTACTTC
NA	TRBV7-8	NA	TRBJ1-4	CASSLVPGTTNEKLFF	TGTGCCAGCAGCTTAGTGCCAGGAACAACTAATGAAAAACTGTTTTTT
NA	TRBV20-1	many	TRBJ1-5	CSARNPRAYSNQPQHF	TGCAGTGCTAGGAACCCTCGCGCTTATAGCAATCAGCCCCAGCATTTT